This T cell receptor (beta chain) originates from a study of shared clonotypes between healthy human individuals (dated by TCRdb to the early 2020s). Looking at the study overall: The cohort comprised two women and a few men aged 18 to 49 years. Per donor, three plates each were used for CD4 naive and CD4 memory, two for CD8 naive, and one for CD8 memory. Blood TCR repertoires of a handful of healthy adults were deeply sequenced to estimate repertoire size and the extent of clonotype sharing between individuals. To increase sequencing depth and limit assay-specific biases, TCR repertoire library preparation and sequencing were carried out by different laboratories using diverse techniques. Between about 0.85 and 10 billion PBMCs per donor were obtained by leukapheresis.

From the germline V gene, CDR1 is MDHEN and CDR2 is SYDVKM. The CDR3 runs 13 amino acids, cysteine and phenylalanine included. The kept DNA is CDR3 alone, 39 bases in frame from the first base. Trimming at the junction amounts to 7 bases on V and 1 base on J, and the germline ends lie 5 bases apart. Overall results and qualifications from the work: Based on pairwise subsampling, the degree of clonotype sharing among donors was expected to be affected by sequencing depth. Approximately 5% of naive CD4, roughly 3.6% of naive CD8, 2.3% of memory CD4, and 0.35% to 0.4% of memory CD8 clonotypes were shared across four donors. Estimated clonotype richness was generally larger for naive than for memory subsets. Compared with non-shared clonotypes, the clonotypes found in all four sorted-subset donors had higher generation probabilities. The small number of donors limited the genetic and exposure-history diversity represented. Incomplete sequencing was indicated by rarefaction of sorted-subset datasets, despite the large sequencing depth. Only blood was sampled, and tissue TCR repertoires likely differ from those in blood.

As concerns this clone: Its specific antigen is unknown. Base qualities were left out, and no much larger clone turns up one base away.

Using the deep immunoSEQ assay, multiplex PCR amplified TCR CDR3 regions from genomic DNA. Extracted genomic DNA from each cell subset was distributed evenly across all wells of several immunoSEQ 96-well plates, and each plate was treated as a replicate. Each replicate PCR for sorted subsets received about 0.2 ug genomic DNA, equal to about 30,000 T cell genomes. Purified libraries were measured with a Qubit 3.0 fluorometer, size-checked on a Bioanalyzer 2100, and measured again with the KAPA Library Quantification kit. Each immunoSEQ 96-well plate was sequenced on its own single-read 150-cycle Illumina NextSeq 550 flow cell. The source study handled its data this way. The immunoSEQ output contained only junctional sequences without quality scores, so filtering could not match that applied to full-length reads. To assign V/J genes and CDR3, sequences were annotated against IMGT germline references using PyIR, a Python wrapper for IgBLAST v1.9. Reads with weak V/J assignments (E-value above 1e-6), missing CDR3, stop codons, out-of-frame junctions, or ambiguous translated residues were removed. V3J clonotypes were defined by identical inferred V gene, J gene, and CDR3 amino acid sequence. To compute the percentage overlap between repertoires, the number of shared unique clonotypes was divided by the size of the smaller repertoire. Richness of each repertoire was evaluated using RTK rarefaction, the Chao1 estimator, and Recon v2.1 estimates of unobserved clonotypes. Generation probabilities were computed with OLGA for all TCRbeta clonotypes obtained by the gDNA method from a handful of donors. In its TCRdb copy, this immuneACCESS table keeps in-frame sequences only and misses some clones. Where compared with another copy, unresolved V genes explain less than half of these, and the others have no known cause. V, J and clone size derive from that table, while D and trimming were established from the DNA sequence. The table for this sample lists 780,000 or so clones; 55% to 75% of them were counted only once. Clones ranked in the top ten supply more than 1.5% of the sample.

Healthy HIV-negative adults with no recently reported acute infections or vaccinations were included as donors. Every donor was a Caucasian adult living in Nashville, Tennessee, USA. CD4+ T cells were enriched by magnetic negative selection, after which naive cells were positively selected on CD45RA and the negative fraction was taken as the memory subset. Blood was collected by leukapheresis, and PBMCs were isolated by Ficoll-Histopaque density gradient centrifugation and then cryopreserved in liquid nitrogen vapor phase. Analytical flow cytometry was used to check the purity and quantity of every magnetically sorted T cell population. Each sorted fraction had its genomic DNA isolated and then quantified by UV absorbance on a Nanodrop 2000c.

The sequenced sample consisted of memory CD4+ T cells sorted from blood. The meaning of the sample's cell subset or site label: CD45RA-negative fraction. The rearranged segments are TRBV28 and TRBJ2-6, with no reliable assignment of the D segment. The sequence was obtained from a woman aged 30 to 39 in good health. The CDR3 region: CASNRSGANVLTF. DNA sequence: TGTGCCAGCAACCGATCTGGGGCCAACGTCCTGACTTTC.